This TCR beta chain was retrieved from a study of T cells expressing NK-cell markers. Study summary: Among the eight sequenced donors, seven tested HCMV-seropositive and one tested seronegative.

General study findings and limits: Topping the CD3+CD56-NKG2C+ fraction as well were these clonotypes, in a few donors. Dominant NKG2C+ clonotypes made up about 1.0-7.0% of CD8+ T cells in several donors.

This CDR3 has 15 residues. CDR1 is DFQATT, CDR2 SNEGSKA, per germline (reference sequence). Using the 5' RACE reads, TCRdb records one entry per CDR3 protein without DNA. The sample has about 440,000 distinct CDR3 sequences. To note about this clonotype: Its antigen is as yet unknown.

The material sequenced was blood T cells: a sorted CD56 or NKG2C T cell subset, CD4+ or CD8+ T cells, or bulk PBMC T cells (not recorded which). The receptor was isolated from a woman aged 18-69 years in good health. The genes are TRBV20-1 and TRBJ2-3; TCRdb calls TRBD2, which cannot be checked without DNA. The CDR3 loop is CSATAGLSIGDTQYF.